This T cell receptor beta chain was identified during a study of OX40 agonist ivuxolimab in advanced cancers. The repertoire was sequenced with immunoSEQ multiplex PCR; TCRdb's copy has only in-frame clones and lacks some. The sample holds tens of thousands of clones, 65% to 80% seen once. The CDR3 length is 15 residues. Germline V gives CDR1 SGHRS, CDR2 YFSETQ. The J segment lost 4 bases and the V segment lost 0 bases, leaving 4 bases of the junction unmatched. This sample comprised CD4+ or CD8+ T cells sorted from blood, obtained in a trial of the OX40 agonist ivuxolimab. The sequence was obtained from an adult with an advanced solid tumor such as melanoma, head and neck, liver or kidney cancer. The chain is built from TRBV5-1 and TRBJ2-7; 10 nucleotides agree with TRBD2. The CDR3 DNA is TGCGCCAGCAGCTTGGGGCCTAGCGGGGGTTACGAGCAGTACTTC. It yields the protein CASSLGPSGGYEQYF.